One sample yielded the 5 T cell receptor beta chains listed below, sequenced in a study of sequential checkpoint blockade in melanoma. Data came from immunoSEQ multiplex PCR; TCRdb stores just in-frame clones and leaves some out. The sample shows 30,000 to 40,000 clones, roughly 90% of them seen only once. Treatment in this sample: randomized to nivolumab then ipilimumab (arm A) or the reverse (arm B). Material: CD8+ T cells sorted from blood (inferred from file names), obtained from a patient given nivolumab and ipilimumab in sequence. Receptors were obtained from a human donor with melanoma.

This chain links TRBV9 with TRBJ2-3; TRBD2 matches 12 bases. V gave up 0 bases and J gave up 1 base; unmatched junction bases: 3. Germline V gives CDR1 SGDLS, CDR2 YYNGEE. The CDR3 is 17 amino acids. Written as DNA, the CDR3 is TGTGCCAGCAGCGTAGAGGGGACTAGCGGGCGCACAGATACGCAGTATTTT. Residues: CASSVEGTSGRTDTQYF.

The rearrangement joins TRBV5-1 to TRBJ2-7; the match to TRBD1 covers 7 bases. CDR1 is SGHRS and CDR2 is YFSETQ in the germline V gene. The CDR3 runs 19 residues. V shed 2 bases and J 3 bases; nucleotides not matched to a gene: 20. The chain's CDR3 is CASSFNIALEDRDYYEQYF. The CDR3 DNA reads TGCGCCAGCAGCTTCAATATAGCCCTGGAAGACAGGGATTACTACGAGCAGTACTTC. The full variable domain, in which reference TRBV5-1 and TRBJ2-7 provide the parts outside the CDR3, is KAGVTQTPRYLIKTRGQQVTLSCSPISGHRSVSWYQQTPGQGLQFLFEYFSETQRNKGNFPGRFSGRQFSNSRSEMNVSTLELGDSALYLCASSFNIALEDRDYYEQYFGPGTRLTVT.

The chain employs TRBV30 and TRBJ2-7; 7 bases map to TRBD2. V shed 2 bases and J 3 bases; nucleotides not matched to a gene: 4. Per germline, CDR1 GTSNPN and CDR2 SVGIG (reference sequence). The CDR3 contains 13 residues. DNA of the CDR3: TGTGCCTGGAGTAGTGGCGGGAGCTACGAGCAGTACGTC. Translated, it gives CAWSSGGSYEQYV.

The V gene is TRBV19, the J gene TRBJ2-1; D perhaps matches TRBD2 (6 bases). V lost 4 bases and J lost 4, with 8 bases in between. The CDR3 consists of 13 residues. Germline values: CDR1 LNHDA, CDR2 SQIVND (reference sequence). The CDR3 sequence: CASSRDSYNEQFF. CDR3 nucleotides: TGTGCCAGTAGTAGGGACTCTTACAATGAGCAGTTCTTC.

This clone has more than one count but fewer than ten. This may be a read error, as it is one base from a much larger clone. In the same sample, other DNA sequences code for this CDR3. The chain recombines TRBV4-1 with TRBJ2-1, with 15 positions matching TRBD2. This CDR3 spans 16 amino acids. The germline CDR1 and CDR2 sequences are MGHRA and YSYEKL. With V trimmed by 0 bases and J by 7 bases, 1 base remained unmatched. The CDR3 loop reads CASSQDGTSGGNEQFF. In DNA form, the CDR3 reads TGCGCCAGCAGCCAAGATGGGACTAGCGGGGGGAATGAGCAGTTCTTC.